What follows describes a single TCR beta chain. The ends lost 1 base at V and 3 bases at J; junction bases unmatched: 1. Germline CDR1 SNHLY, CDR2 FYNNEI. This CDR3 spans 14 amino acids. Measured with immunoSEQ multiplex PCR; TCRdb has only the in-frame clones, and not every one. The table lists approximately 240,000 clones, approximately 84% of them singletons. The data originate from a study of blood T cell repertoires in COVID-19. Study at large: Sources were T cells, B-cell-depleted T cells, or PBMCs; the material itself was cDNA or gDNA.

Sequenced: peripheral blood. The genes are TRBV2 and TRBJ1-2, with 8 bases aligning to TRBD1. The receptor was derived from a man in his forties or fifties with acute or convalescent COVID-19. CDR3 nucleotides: TGTGCCAGCAGTGAAGACAGGGGGTACTATGGCTACACCTTC. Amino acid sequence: CASSEDRGYYGYTF.